This TCR beta chain was sequenced during a study of blood T cell repertoires in COVID-19. About the study: Acute-phase and convalescent COVID-19 samples originated in the United States, Italy and Spain. Nucleic acid was either cDNA or gDNA, and it came from T cells, B-cell-depleted T cells, or PBMCs.

Libraries were prepared by immunoSEQ multiplex PCR; TCRdb keeps only in-frame clonotypes and omits some of them. This table holds about 240,000 clones, about four fifths found once. Adults between roughly 18 and 89 years of age took part from 20 to 25 US areas. During the 2 weeks before they entered the study, exposed participants had met someone with a PCR-confirmed or clinician-diagnosed COVID-19 case. Looked up from germline, CDR1 is MNHEY and CDR2 is SVGAGI. The CDR3 covers 15 residues. V shed 4 bases and J shed 2 bases, with 14 bases lying between them. This clonotype was obtained from a woman in her thirties or forties who had been exposed to COVID-19. The sample consisted of PBMCs or T cells enriched from blood (not recorded which). The V gene is TRBV6-5, the J gene TRBJ1-2, with D unresolved. CDR3 DNA sequence: TGTGCCAGCAGTTCCCACCCGGAGGGCAACTATGGCTACACCTTC. Its translation: CASSSHPEGNYGYTF.